The rows below give T cell receptor beta chains drawn from one sample of a study of T cells in Graves' hyperthyroidism and ophthalmopathy. TCRdb used MiXCR to reprocess the multiplex PCR reads, holding one entry per CDR3 protein. This sample carries some 580,000 distinct CDR3 sequences, 16% of them seen once, and the ten largest clones take 3% to 4%. Material for sequencing was blood. The source of these receptors is a middle-aged woman with Graves' ophthalmopathy. Each CDR3 is given with its conserved first and last residue. A D gene is named only where the DNA matches it firmly. The size of a clone is reported for some rows only, either as once, few or many, or as a class for expanded clones.

cdr3_aa: CASSPLTDYGYTF; cdr3_nt: TGTGCCAGCAGCCCACTGACCGACTATGGCTACACCTTC; j_call: TRBJ1-2; v_call: TRBV12-3/TRBV12-4; clone_size: NA; d_call: NA
cdr3_aa: CASRGGGGREETQYF; cdr3_nt: TGTGCCAGCAGGGGAGGGGGGGGCCGTGAAGAGACCCAGTACTTC; j_call: TRBJ2-5; v_call: TRBV6-1; clone_size: few; d_call: NA
cdr3_aa: CASSLRGNRYEQYF; cdr3_nt: TGTGCCAGCAGTTTGCGCGGGAATCGGTACGAGCAGTACTTC; j_call: TRBJ2-7; v_call: TRBV27; clone_size: many; d_call: NA
cdr3_aa: CASSVGGSQETQYF; cdr3_nt: TGTGCCAGCAGCGTAGGTGGAAGTCAAGAGACCCAGTACTTC; j_call: TRBJ2-5; v_call: TRBV9; clone_size: few; d_call: NA
cdr3_aa: CSARDPGGRYGYTF; cdr3_nt: TGCAGTGCTAGAGATCCCGGTGGGCGTTATGGCTACACCTTC; j_call: TRBJ1-2; v_call: TRBV20-1; clone_size: NA; d_call: NA
cdr3_aa: CASSPDQGRGNQPQHF; cdr3_nt: TGTGCCAGCTCCCCCGATCAGGGACGGGGCAATCAGCCCCAGCATTTT; j_call: TRBJ1-5; v_call: TRBV19; clone_size: few; d_call: NA
cdr3_aa: CASSAGQGHTDTQYF; cdr3_nt: TGTGCCAGTAGTGCCGGACAGGGACACACAGATACGCAGTATTTT; j_call: TRBJ2-3; v_call: TRBV19; clone_size: few; d_call: TRBD1
cdr3_aa: CASSLGDLQETQYF; cdr3_nt: TGCGCCAGCAGCTTGGGGGACTTACAAGAGACCCAGTACTTC; j_call: TRBJ2-5; v_call: TRBV5-1; clone_size: NA; d_call: NA
cdr3_aa: CASSQVANSPLHF; cdr3_nt: TGCGCCAGCAGCCAAGTGGCGAATTCACCCCTCCACTTT; j_call: TRBJ1-6; v_call: TRBV4-1; clone_size: few; d_call: NA
cdr3_aa: CASSPGPRTDTQYF; cdr3_nt: TGTGCCAGCAGTCCCGGGCCCCGCACAGATACGCAGTATTTT; j_call: TRBJ2-3; v_call: TRBV27; clone_size: NA; d_call: NA
cdr3_aa: CAISQVGEETQYF; cdr3_nt: TGTGCCATCAGCCAAGTAGGGGAAGAGACCCAGTACTTC; j_call: TRBJ2-5; v_call: TRBV10-3; clone_size: few; d_call: NA
cdr3_aa: CASSPRGAYGYTF; cdr3_nt: TGTGCCAGCTCACCGAGGGGGGCCTATGGCTACACCTTC; j_call: TRBJ1-2; v_call: TRBV18; clone_size: many; d_call: NA
cdr3_aa: CASSYQEIYEQYF; cdr3_nt: TGTGCCAGCAGTTATCAGGAAATTTACGAGCAGTACTTC; j_call: TRBJ2-7; v_call: TRBV12-3/TRBV12-4; clone_size: many; d_call: NA
cdr3_aa: CASSYSGDYPMDEQFF; cdr3_nt: TGTGCCAGCAGTTACTCGGGGGACTACCCTATGGATGAGCAGTTCTTC; j_call: TRBJ2-1; v_call: TRBV6-6; clone_size: many; d_call: TRBD2
cdr3_aa: CASTSLNTEAFF; cdr3_nt: TGTGCCAGCACGAGCTTGAACACTGAAGCTTTCTTT; j_call: TRBJ1-1; v_call: TRBV5-6; clone_size: NA; d_call: NA
cdr3_aa: CASSSPTGYLSSPLHF; cdr3_nt: TGTGCCAGCAGTTCGCCCACAGGGTATCTCAGTTCACCCCTCCACTTT; j_call: TRBJ1-6; v_call: TRBV28; clone_size: NA; d_call: NA
cdr3_aa: CASSSWGAGRHRGNQPQHF; cdr3_nt: TGTGCCAGCAGCTCCTGGGGCGCGGGACGGCATAGAGGCAATCAGCCCCAGCATTTT; j_call: TRBJ1-5; v_call: TRBV28; clone_size: many; d_call: NA
cdr3_aa: CSARKGNQPQHF; cdr3_nt: TGCAGTGCTAGAAAGGGAAATCAGCCCCAGCATTTT; j_call: TRBJ1-5; v_call: TRBV20-1; clone_size: many; d_call: NA
cdr3_aa: CASSTGQNYGYTF; cdr3_nt: TGCGCCAGCAGTACGGGACAGAACTATGGCTACACCTTC; j_call: TRBJ1-2; v_call: TRBV10-2; clone_size: NA; d_call: TRBD1
cdr3_aa: CASSTLSNQPQHF; cdr3_nt: TGTGCCAGTAGTACGCTCAGCAATCAGCCCCAGCATTTT; j_call: TRBJ1-5; v_call: TRBV19; clone_size: NA; d_call: NA
cdr3_aa: CASSLGGGNSDTQYF; cdr3_nt: TGCGCCAGCAGCTTGGGAGGGGGTAACTCAGATACGCAGTATTTT; j_call: TRBJ2-3; v_call: TRBV5-1; clone_size: NA; d_call: NA
cdr3_aa: CASSPNLSQPQHF; cdr3_nt: TGTGCCAGCAGTCCTAATTTGAGTCAGCCCCAGCATTTT; j_call: TRBJ1-5; v_call: TRBV12-3/TRBV12-4; clone_size: NA; d_call: NA
cdr3_aa: CASSPRTGTEVEAFF; cdr3_nt: TGTGCCAGCTCACCCCGTACCGGGACAGAAGTAGAAGCTTTCTTT; j_call: TRBJ1-1; v_call: TRBV18; clone_size: NA; d_call: TRBD1
cdr3_aa: CASSQAGGFSTDTQYF; cdr3_nt: TGTGCCAGCAGCCAAGCCGGCGGGTTTAGCACAGATACGCAGTATTTT; j_call: TRBJ2-3; v_call: TRBV3-1; clone_size: NA; d_call: NA
cdr3_aa: CASNGVLRNSPLHF; cdr3_nt: TGTGCCAGCAATGGGGTACTACGGAATTCACCCCTCCACTTT; j_call: TRBJ1-6; v_call: TRBV28; clone_size: many; d_call: NA